The 5 T cell receptor beta chains below come from one sample, sequenced in a study of cytomegalovirus exposure and HLA in healthy donors. The PCR was carried out with 60 Vbeta primers and 13 Jbeta primers. The repertoire was sequenced with immunoSEQ multiplex PCR; TCRdb's copy has only in-frame clones and lacks some. The sample lists over 150,000 clones, around 63% occurring once. The sample consisted of PBMCs. These receptors all stem from a woman aged 18-35 years in good health and CMV-seropositive.

The J gene is TRBJ2-5, the V gene TRBV29-1; TRBD2 is a possible D gene (6 bases). The J call may be faulty, since TRBJ2-7 better matches the DNA end. Per the germline V gene, CDR1 is SQVTM and CDR2 is ANQGSEA. This CDR3 is built from 11 residues. Here the CDR3 reads CSVDGGAEQYF. Written as DNA, the CDR3 is TGCAGCGTTGATGGAGGGGCCGAGCAGTACTTC.

V gene TRBV5-6 combines with J gene TRBJ1-5; D unresolved. CDR3 length: 14 amino acids. Deletions cut 2 bases from V and 5 bases from J, with 11 bases between. Germline V CDR1 and CDR2: SGHDT, YYEEEE. CDR3 in DNA: TGTGCCAGCAGCTTTGGGTCTGGGCATCAGCCCCAGCATTTT. This codes for CASSFGSGHQPQHF.

The chain recombines TRBV2 with TRBJ2-7, with D tentatively TRBD1 (7 bases). CDR1 is SNHLY, CDR2 FYNNEI, per germline. The germline V and J ends were trimmed by 7 bases and 0 bases, with 28 bases remaining between them. The CDR3 totals 19 residues. The CDR3 loop reads CASTRGEGGVTSGSYEQYF. In DNA, the CDR3 is TGTGCCAGCACGAGGGGGGAAGGGGGCGTAACGTCCGGCTCCTACGAGCAGTACTTC.

The genes are TRBV7-6 and TRBJ2-7, with D possibly matching TRBD2 (6 bases). The CDR3 totals 15 residues. Germline V CDR1 and CDR2: SGHVS, FNYEAQ. V was shortened by 6 bases and J by 0 bases, with 15 bases between the two germline ends. The CDR3 DNA reads TGTGCCAGCAGTGGAGGGCGGTCCTTCTCCTACGAGCAGTACTTC. Translating it yields CASSGGRSFSYEQYF.

The gene calls are TRBV18 and TRBJ1-4; the match to TRBD1 covers 9 bases. There are 16 residues in the CDR3. Germline V gene lookup returns CDR1 KGHSH and CDR2 LQKENI. The V gene end was trimmed by 3 bases and the J gene end by 7 bases; junction bases not matched to a gene: 9. This CDR3 is CASSPGQGSFFEKLFF. CDR3 in DNA: TGTGCCAGCTCACCGGGACAGGGTTCTTTCTTTGAAAAACTGTTTTTT. The variable domain in full, completed from reference TRBV18 and TRBJ1-4, reads NAGVMQNPRHLVRRRGQEARLRCSPMKGHSHVYWYRQLPEEGLKFMVYLQKENIIDESGMPKERFSAEFPKEGPSILRIQQVVRGDSAAYFCASSPGQGSFFEKLFFGSGTQLSVL.